One and the same sample provided the 18 T cell receptor beta chains below, sequenced in a study of blood T cells in healthy people across ages. Alongside a J-beta primer mix, a sample-barcoded 5' primer served in a second PCR lasting about 6 to 11 cycles. TCRdb ran MiXCR on the 5' RACE reads and lists one entry per CDR3 protein. The sample shows a few hundred thousand distinct CDR3 sequences, roughly 26% of them seen only once. Source material: blood. Receptor source: a woman aged 70-85 years in good health.

The chain recombines TRBV6-5 with TRBJ2-7; D is ambiguous. Between the trimmed V and J ends, which lost 4 bases and 2 bases, there was a span of 18 bases. The germline gives CDR1 MNHEY, CDR2 SVGAGI. The length of the CDR3 is 16 residues. CDR3 DNA: TGTGCCAGCAGTTCCCCCTCGTCGGAGTTACCCTACGAGCAGTACTTC. Its protein product is CASSSPSSELPYEQYF.

This clonotype came up many times. The chain links TRBV29-1 to TRBJ1-4, with D possibly TRBD1 on 5 matching bases. CDR1 is SQVTM, CDR2 ANQGSEA, per germline. The CDR3 covers 14 residues. Trimming removed 8 bases from V and 3 bases from J, with 16 bases in between. The DNA of the CDR3 is TGCAGCACCACCCTGGCAGGGTCTAATGAAAAACTGTTTTTT. This sequence encodes CSTTLAGSNEKLFF. The whole variable domain, filled in from reference TRBV29-1 and TRBJ1-4, reads SAVISQKPSRDICQRGTSLTIQCQVDSQVTMMFWYRQQPGQSLTLIATANQGSEATYESGFVIDKFPISRPNLTFSTLTVSNMSPEDSSIYLCSTTLAGSNEKLFFGSGTQLSVL.

This clonotype was seen more than once but under ten times. The V and J genes are TRBV12-3 or TRBV12-4 and TRBJ2-7; tentatively, D is TRBD1 or TRBD2 (5 bases each). V shed 6 bases and J shed 0 bases, with 12 bases lying between them. There are 14 residues in the CDR3. In nucleotides, the CDR3 is TGTGCCAGCAGGAGGGGTGCAGGCTCCTACGAGCAGTACTTC. This encodes CASRRGAGSYEQYF.

This clonotype was observed many times. For the CDR3, the DNA is TGCGCCAGCGCAGCAGGGAGGCCAGATACGCAGTATTTT. Residues: CASAAGRPDTQYF. V is TRBV10-2 and J is TRBJ2-3; D perhaps matches TRBD2 (6 bases). The CDR3 is made up of 13 amino acids. CDR1 WSHSY and CDR2 SAAADI come from the germline V gene. V was clipped by 8 bases and J by 4 bases, with 13 bases between them.

In this sample, this clonotype turned up a few times. The rearrangement uses TRBV18 and TRBJ2-7; possibly TRBD1 for D (5 bases). The ends were cut back, 6 bases at V and 2 bases at J, with 14 bases in the middle. Germline assignment: CDR1 KGHSH and CDR2 LQKENI. The CDR3 spans 14 residues. CDR3 coding DNA: TGTGCCAGCTCCCCGTCGATGACAGCCTACGAGCAGTACTTC. Protein sequence: CASSPSMTAYEQYF.

This chain links TRBV28 with TRBJ2-4; 9 bases match TRBD2. The germline V gene encodes CDR1 MDHEN and CDR2 SYDVKM. CDR3 length: 16 residues. Germline trimming cut 6 bases from V and 2 bases from J; bases unmatched to any gene: 8. The CDR3 here is CASSSRGGLTKNIQYF. The CDR3 DNA follows: TGTGCCAGCAGCTCGCGGGGGGGCCTCACCAAAAACATTCAGTACTTC.

In its sample, this clonotype was seen a few times. CDR3 sequence reads: CSARETSGANVLTF. CDR3 nucleotide sequence: TGCAGTGCTAGAGAAACCTCTGGGGCCAACGTCCTGACTTTC. This chain joins TRBV20-1 and TRBJ2-6, with D hard to call. The CDR3 is made up of 14 amino acids. Trimming shortened V by 0 bases and J by 0 bases, and 3 bases separated the two germline ends. Germline V gives CDR1 DFQATT, CDR2 SNEGSKA (reference sequence).

In this sample, this clonotype turned up a few times. This sequence joins TRBV5-1 and TRBJ2-7; the D gene is possibly TRBD1 (5 bases). The CDR3 runs to 16 residues. The germline gives CDR1 SGHRS, CDR2 YFSETQ. V lost 4 bases and J lost 3, with 20 bases in between. For the CDR3, the DNA is TGCGCCAGCAGCCGTACTTACAGGAGTTCGGACTACGAGCAGTACTTC. Amino acid sequence: CASSRTYRSSDYEQYF.

This clonotype has only a few counts. The gene calls are TRBV28 and TRBJ2-1; tentatively, D is TRBD2 (6 bases). V dropped 6 bases and J dropped 10 bases, with 22 bases sitting between them. Germline V CDR1 and CDR2: MDHEN, SYDVKM. The CDR3 runs 15 residues. The CDR3, as DNA: TGTGCCAGCAGCTCCGAAGGGGCGGGGAAAATGGAGCAGTTCTTC. This translates into CASSSEGAGKMEQFF. Combining the CDR3 with reference TRBV28 and TRBJ2-1 gives the whole variable domain DVKVTQSSRYLVKRTGEKVFLECVQDMDHENMFWYRQDPGLGLRLIYFSYDVKMKEKGDIPEGYSVSREKKERFSLILESASTNQTSMYLCASSSEGAGKMEQFFGPGTRLTVL.

This clonotype came up a few times. The junction does not match germline at one end; this may be a read error. The chain couples TRBV20-1 to TRBJ2-5; no firm D call. The CDR3 totals 11 residues. CDR1 is DFQATT, CDR2 SNEGSKA, per germline (reference sequence). The CDR3 is CSARPGLHEIF. The CDR3 DNA reads TGCAGTGCTAGACCCGGCCTTCATGAGATCTTC.

This clonotype was detected many times. The V and J genes are TRBV6-2 or TRBV6-3 and TRBJ2-7; D unclear. The CDR3 runs to 15 residues. The germline CDR1 and CDR2 sequences are MNHEY and SVGEGT. V gave up 0 bases and J gave up 2 bases, with 11 bases separating them. CDR3 amino acids: CASSYSAQPAYEQYF. The CDR3 DNA sequence: TGTGCCAGCAGTTACTCGGCTCAGCCAGCCTACGAGCAGTACTTC.

Only a few counts were recorded for this clonotype. A junction boundary mismatches the germline segment, possibly from a read error. The CDR3 nucleotides are TGTGCCGGCAGGGGGACAGGGCACTATGGCTACACCTTC. Its protein product is CAGRGTGHYGYTF. The V gene is TRBV28, the J gene TRBJ1-2; 9 bases fit TRBD1. Germline CDR1 and CDR2: MDHEN and SYDVKM. CDR3 length: 13 residues.

This chain links TRBV12-3 or TRBV12-4 with TRBJ1-3, with TRBD1 as a possible D gene (6 bases). This CDR3 is 14 amino acids long. Trimming removed 6 bases from V and 3 bases from J, with 12 bases in between. The CDR3: CASSPGDIGNTIYF. The CDR3 region has the DNA TGTGCCAGCAGCCCAGGGGACATTGGAAACACCATATATTTT.

This clonotype has just a few counts. V usage is TRBV20-1 and J usage is TRBJ2-1; no firm D call. The CDR3 is 13 amino acids. With 6 bases removed from V and 1 base from J, the gap between germline ends came to 10 bases. Per germline, CDR1 DFQATT and CDR2 SNEGSKA (reference sequence). The CDR3 is CSAERPSYNEQFF. The CDR3 DNA reads as TGCAGTGCAGAGCGTCCTTCCTACAATGAGCAGTTCTTC.

The chain is built from TRBV12-3 or TRBV12-4 and TRBJ2-3; D unresolved. This CDR3 has 11 residues. The germline V and J ends were trimmed by 5 bases and 5 bases, with 5 bases remaining between them. Here the CDR3 reads CASSVRDTQYF. The CDR3 DNA is TGTGCCAGCAGTGTCCGAGATACGCAGTATTTT.

In its sample, this clonotype was seen a few times. The rearrangement links TRBV20-1 to TRBJ2-1, with D maybe TRBD2 (6 bases). This CDR3 spans 16 amino acids. V dropped 5 bases and J dropped 0 bases, with 17 bases sitting between them. Germline lookup yields CDR1 DFQATT and CDR2 SNEGSKA (reference sequence). The CDR3 DNA is TGCAGTGCTGACTCCGGGACTGCCAGCTCCTACAATGAGCAGTTCTTC. Protein product: CSADSGTASSYNEQFF.

This CDR3 is CATSGLLGVRETQYF. The CDR3 DNA sequence: TGTGCCACCAGCGGCCTATTGGGTGTGAGGGAGACCCAGTACTTC. This chain links TRBV15 with TRBJ2-5; D remains ambiguous. Germline V gene data show CDR1 as LNHNV and CDR2 as YYDKDF (reference sequence). V was cut by 5 bases and J by 5 bases, with 18 bases left in between. There are 15 residues in the CDR3.

This clonotype has a count of ten or more. The V gene is TRBV6-1, the J gene TRBJ1-5; weak D call: TRBD1 (5 bases). Trimming left V 7 bases short and J 0 bases short, with 22 bases between. This CDR3 region has 18 residues. CDR1 is MNHNS, CDR2 SASEGT, per germline. In DNA, the CDR3 is TGTGCCAGCACTCAACATCCCGGGACCCCCTCTAGCAATCAGCCCCAGCATTTT. Amino acid sequence: CASTQHPGTPSSNQPQHF.